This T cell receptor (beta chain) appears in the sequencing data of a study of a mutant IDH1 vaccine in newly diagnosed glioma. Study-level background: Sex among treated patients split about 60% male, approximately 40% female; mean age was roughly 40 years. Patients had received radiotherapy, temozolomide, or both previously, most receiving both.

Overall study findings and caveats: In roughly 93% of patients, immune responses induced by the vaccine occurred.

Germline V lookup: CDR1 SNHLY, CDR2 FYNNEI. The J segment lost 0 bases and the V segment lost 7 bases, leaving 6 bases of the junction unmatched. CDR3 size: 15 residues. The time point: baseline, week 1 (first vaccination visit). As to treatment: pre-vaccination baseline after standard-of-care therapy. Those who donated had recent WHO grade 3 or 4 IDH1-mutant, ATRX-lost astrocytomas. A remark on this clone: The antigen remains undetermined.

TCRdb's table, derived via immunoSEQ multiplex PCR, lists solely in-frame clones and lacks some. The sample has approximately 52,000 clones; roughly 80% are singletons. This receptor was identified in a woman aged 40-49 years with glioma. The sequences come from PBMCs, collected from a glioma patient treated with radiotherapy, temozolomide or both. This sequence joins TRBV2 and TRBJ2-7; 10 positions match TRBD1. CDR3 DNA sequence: TGTGCCAGCATCGCCGGGACAGGGGTCTCCTACGAGCAGTACTTC. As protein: CASIAGTGVSYEQYF.